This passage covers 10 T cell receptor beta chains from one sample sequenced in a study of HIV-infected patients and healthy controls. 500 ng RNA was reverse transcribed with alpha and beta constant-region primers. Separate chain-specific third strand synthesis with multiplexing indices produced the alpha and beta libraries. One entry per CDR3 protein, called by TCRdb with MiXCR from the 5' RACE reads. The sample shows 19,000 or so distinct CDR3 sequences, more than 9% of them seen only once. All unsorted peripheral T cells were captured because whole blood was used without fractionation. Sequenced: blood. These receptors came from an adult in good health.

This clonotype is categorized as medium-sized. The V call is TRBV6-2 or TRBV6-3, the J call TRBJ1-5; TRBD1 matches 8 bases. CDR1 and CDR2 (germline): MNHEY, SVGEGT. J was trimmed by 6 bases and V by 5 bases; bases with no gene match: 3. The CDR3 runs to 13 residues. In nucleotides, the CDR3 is TGTGCCAGCAGTCCAACAGGGGGTCAGCCCCAGCATTTT. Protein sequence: CASSPTGGQPQHF.

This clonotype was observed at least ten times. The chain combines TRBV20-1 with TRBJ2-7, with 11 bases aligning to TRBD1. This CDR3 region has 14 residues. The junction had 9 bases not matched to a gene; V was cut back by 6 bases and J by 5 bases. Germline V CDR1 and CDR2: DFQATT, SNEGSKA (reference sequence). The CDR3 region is CSAHSGQGVHEQYF. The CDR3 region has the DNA TGCAGTGCCCACTCGGGACAGGGGGTCCACGAGCAGTACTTC.

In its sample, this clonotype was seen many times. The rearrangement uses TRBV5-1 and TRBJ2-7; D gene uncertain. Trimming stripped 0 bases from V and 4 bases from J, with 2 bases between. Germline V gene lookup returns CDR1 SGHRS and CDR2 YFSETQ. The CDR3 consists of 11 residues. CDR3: CASSLVYEQYF. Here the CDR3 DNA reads TGCGCCAGCAGCTTGGTATACGAGCAGTACTTC.

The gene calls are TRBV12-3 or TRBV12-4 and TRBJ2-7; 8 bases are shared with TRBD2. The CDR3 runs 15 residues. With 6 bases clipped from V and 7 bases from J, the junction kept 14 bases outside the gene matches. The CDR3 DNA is TGTGCCAGCAGCCCATATCGGGGGGGGCTGGGAGAGCAGTACTTC. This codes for CASSPYRGGLGEQYF.

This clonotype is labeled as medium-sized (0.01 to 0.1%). In DNA form, the CDR3 reads TGCGCCAGCAGCCAATCAGGAGGGCGAGGTGAAAAACTGTTTTTT. It specifies CASSQSGGRGEKLFF. The V gene is TRBV4-3, the J gene TRBJ1-4; the D is unclear. CDR3 size: 15 residues. The germline V gene has CDR1 LGHNA and CDR2 YSLEER. V was trimmed by 2 bases and J by 7 bases, leaving 14 bases between them.

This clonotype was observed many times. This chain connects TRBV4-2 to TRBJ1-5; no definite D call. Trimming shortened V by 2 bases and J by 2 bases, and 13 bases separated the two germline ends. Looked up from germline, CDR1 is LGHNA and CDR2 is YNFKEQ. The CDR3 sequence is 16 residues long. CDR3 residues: CASSQLVTGGNQPQHF. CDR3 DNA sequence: TGTGCCAGCAGCCAATTGGTTACGGGAGGCAATCAGCCCCAGCATTTT.

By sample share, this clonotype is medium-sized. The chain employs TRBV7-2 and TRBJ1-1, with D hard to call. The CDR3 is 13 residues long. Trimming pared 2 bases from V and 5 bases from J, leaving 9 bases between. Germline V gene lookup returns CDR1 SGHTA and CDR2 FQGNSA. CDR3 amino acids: CASSLRGNTEAFF. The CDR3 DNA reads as TGTGCCAGCAGCTTAAGAGGGAATACTGAAGCTTTCTTT.

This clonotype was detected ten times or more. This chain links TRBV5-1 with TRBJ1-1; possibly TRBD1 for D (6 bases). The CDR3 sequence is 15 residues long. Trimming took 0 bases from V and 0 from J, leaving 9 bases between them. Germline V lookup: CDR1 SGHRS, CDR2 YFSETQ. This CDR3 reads CASSLGGTLNTEAFF. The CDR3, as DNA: TGCGCCAGCAGCTTGGGAGGGACACTGAACACTGAAGCTTTCTTT.

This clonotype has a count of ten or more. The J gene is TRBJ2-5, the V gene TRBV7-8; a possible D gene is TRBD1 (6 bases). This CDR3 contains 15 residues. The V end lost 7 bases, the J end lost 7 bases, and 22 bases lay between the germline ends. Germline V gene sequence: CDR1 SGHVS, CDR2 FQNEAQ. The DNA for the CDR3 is TGTGCCAGCAATACCCGAGGGGGTCGGTACGGGACCCAGTACTTC. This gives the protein CASNTRGGRYGTQYF.

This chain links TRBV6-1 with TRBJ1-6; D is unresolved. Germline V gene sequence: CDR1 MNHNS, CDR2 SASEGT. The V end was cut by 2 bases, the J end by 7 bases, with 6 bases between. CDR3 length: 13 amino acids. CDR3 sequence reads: CASSESLNSPLHF. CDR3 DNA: TGTGCCAGCAGTGAAAGTTTGAATTCACCCCTCCACTTT.